The 22 T cell receptor beta chains below were found in one sample sequenced in a study of blood T cell repertoires in COVID-19. TCRdb's copy holds only in-frame clones and misses some; the assay was immunoSEQ multiplex PCR. The sample records about 140,000 clones, approximately 87% being singletons. The sequenced sample was peripheral blood. The receptors were sampled from a man in his fifties or sixties with active COVID-19.

The V call is TRBV20-1, the J call TRBJ2-1, with 10 bases identical to TRBD2. Per the germline V gene, CDR1 is DFQATT and CDR2 is SNEGSKA (reference sequence). This CDR3 has 14 amino acids. J gave up 6 bases and V 3 bases, and 5 bases lay outside the gene matches. Written as DNA, the CDR3 is TGCAGTGCTAGTAGAGGACTAGCGGCCAATGAGCAGTTCTTC. Translation: CSASRGLAANEQFF.

CDR3 sequence: CASSSGLASYEQYF. The DNA for the CDR3 is TGTGCCAGCAGTTCCGGACTAGCATCCTACGAGCAGTACTTC. The chain has TRBV5-5 and TRBJ2-7; the match to TRBD2 covers 8 bases. J lost 1 base, V lost 5 bases, and 5 bases had no gene match. CDR1 and CDR2 from the germline V gene are SGHKS and YYEKEE (reference sequence). CDR3 length: 14 amino acids.

The rearrangement links TRBV5-4 to TRBJ2-7; 8 nucleotides align to TRBD1. Per germline, CDR1 SGHNT and CDR2 YYREEE (reference sequence). The ends lost 3 bases at V and 2 bases at J; junction bases unmatched: 7. The CDR3 is made up of 15 amino acids. CDR3 sequence: CASSSRQGTPYEQYF. The CDR3 DNA reads TGTGCCAGCAGCTCCCGACAGGGGACCCCCTACGAGCAGTACTTC. Combining the CDR3 with reference TRBV5-4 and TRBJ2-7 gives the whole variable domain ETGVTQSPTHLIKTRGQQVTLRCSSQSGHNTVSWYQQALGQGPQFIFQYYREEENGRGNFPPRFSGLQFPNYSSELNVNALELDDSALYLCASSSRQGTPYEQYFGPGTRLTVT.

The CDR3 DNA follows: TGTGCCAGCAATCTCGGGACTAGCGACTTATGGGGTACGCAGTATTTT. This translates into CASNLGTSDLWGTQYF. The genes are TRBV9 and TRBJ2-3; 10 bases match TRBD2. The CDR3 sequence is 16 residues long. Looked up from germline, CDR1 is SGDLS and CDR2 is YYNGEE. V shed 6 bases, J shed 8 bases, and the junction held 15 bases outside the gene matches.

The rearrangement uses TRBV12-3 or TRBV12-4 and TRBJ2-1; D possibly corresponds to TRBD2 (6 bases). The CDR3 length is 12 residues. Deletions cut 11 bases from V and 4 bases from J, with 12 bases between. CDR3 bases: TGTGCCGTCAGTCGGGGGTACAATGAGCAGTTCTTC. It translates to CAVSRGYNEQFF.

This sequence joins TRBV9 and TRBJ2-1, with 11 bases lining up with TRBD2. The length of the CDR3 is 18 residues. Per germline, CDR1 SGDLS and CDR2 YYNGEE. Trimming at V came to 0 bases and at J to 6 bases, leaving 11 bases not matched to a gene. The CDR3 coding sequence is TGTGCCAGCAGCGTAGGTGGCCCTAGCGGGGGGTACGGCAATGAGCAGTTCTTC. It yields the protein CASSVGGPSGGYGNEQFF.

The chain links TRBV5-1 to TRBJ2-3; TRBD2 agrees at 8 bases. The germline CDR1 and CDR2 sequences are SGHRS and YFSETQ. J lost 3 bases, V lost 4 bases, and 13 bases had no gene match. The length of the CDR3 is 17 residues. The CDR3, as DNA: TGCGCCAGCAGCAGGCGGGGGGACCCTTTTGGGACAGATACGCAGTATTTT. It encodes CASSRRGDPFGTDTQYF. Based on the CDR3 plus reference TRBV5-1 and TRBJ2-3, the full variable domain is KAGVTQTPRYLIKTRGQQVTLSCSPISGHRSVSWYQQTPGQGLQFLFEYFSETQRNKGNFPGRFSGRQFSNSRSEMNVSTLELGDSALYLCASSRRGDPFGTDTQYFGPGTRLTVL.

The V call is TRBV19, the J call TRBJ2-2; D perhaps matches TRBD2 (6 bases). The V gene lost 6 bases and the J gene lost 8 bases, with 16 bases spanning the gap. Germline lookup yields CDR1 LNHDA and CDR2 SQIVND (reference sequence). CDR3 length: 14 amino acids. Here the CDR3 reads CASSLDQAGGELFF. CDR3 DNA sequence: TGTGCCAGTAGCCTGGACCAGGCGGGAGGGGAGCTGTTTTTT.

The rearrangement links TRBV29-1 to TRBJ2-4; no firm D call. V was clipped by 7 bases and J by 5 bases, with 12 bases between them. Germline CDR1 and CDR2: SQVTM and ANQGSEA. This CDR3 region has 12 residues. Written as DNA, the CDR3 is TGCAGCGCAGACGGAGTCGAAAACATTCAGTACTTC. It encodes CSADGVENIQYF.

J is TRBJ2-5 and V is TRBV5-4, with unresolved D. Germline-derived CDR1 and CDR2 are SGHNT and YYREEE (reference sequence). The CDR3 has 14 amino acids. V was clipped by 5 bases and J by 5 bases, with 16 bases between them. CDR3 in DNA: TGTGCCAGCAGGAGCGATTTAAGAGAGGAGACCCAGTACTTC. Residues: CASRSDLREETQYF.

The chain combines TRBV19 with TRBJ1-1; D unresolved. V was pared by 8 bases and J by 1 base, with 11 bases between. Germline V gives CDR1 LNHDA, CDR2 SQIVND (reference sequence). The CDR3 is made up of 13 amino acids. CDR3 sequence (DNA): TGTGCCAGTCAGACTGTCAAGAACACTGAAGCTTTCTTT. Translation: CASQTVKNTEAFF.

The chain links TRBV3-1 (or the pseudogene TRBV3-2) to TRBJ1-2; D unclear. The V gene's germline CDR1 is LGHDT and CDR2 YNNKEL (reference sequence). Trimming removed 4 bases from V and 6 bases from J, with 15 bases in between. The CDR3 covers 14 residues. In DNA form, the CDR3 reads TGTGCCAGCAGCCGGCGGGAACAGCGGGATGGCTACACCTTC. This codes for CASSRREQRDGYTF.

This chain joins TRBV12-3 or TRBV12-4 and TRBJ1-1; 7 bases agree with TRBD1. The CDR3 is 13 amino acids. Germline trimming cut 3 bases from V and 11 bases from J; bases unmatched to any gene: 9. The CDR3 DNA reads TGTGCCAGCAGTTTGTCGGAGGGGGCTACCGCTTTCTTT. It specifies CASSLSEGATAFF.

The chain uses TRBV6-5 and TRBJ2-3, with D maybe TRBD1 (5 bases). Germline loops: CDR1 MNHEY, CDR2 SVGAGI. The CDR3 is made up of 14 amino acids. Trimming removed 5 bases at V and 3 bases at J, with 12 bases between. The CDR3 protein is CASSPGPLTDTQYF. CDR3 in DNA: TGTGCCAGCAGTCCAGGGCCCTTGACAGATACGCAGTATTTT.

The genes are TRBV5-1 and TRBJ1-1; no firm D call. This CDR3 is 11 amino acids long. The germline V and J ends were trimmed by 0 bases and 11 bases, with 8 bases remaining between them. In germline, CDR1 is SGHRS, CDR2 YFSETQ. The CDR3 here is CASSLGGVAFF. The CDR3 DNA sequence: TGCGCCAGCAGCTTGGGCGGGGTTGCTTTCTTT.

The CDR3 here is CASSLEASTEAFF. The CDR3 DNA is TGTGCCAGCAGCTTAGAAGCGTCCACTGAAGCTTTCTTT. The V call is TRBV7-2, the J call TRBJ1-1; the D is unclear. V was shortened by 1 base and J by 4 bases, with 7 bases between the two germline ends. The CDR3 covers 13 residues. From germline, CDR1 is SGHTA and CDR2 FQGNSA.

The V call is TRBV30, the J call TRBJ1-5; possibly TRBD1 for D (6 bases). The V and J ends lost 0 bases and 7 bases respectively, with 16 bases between them. The CDR3 loop spans 15 amino acids. The germline CDR1 and CDR2 sequences are GTSNPN and SVGIG (reference sequence). DNA for the CDR3: TGTGCCTGGAGTGTACACGGACAGATGGGACAGCCCCAGCATTTT. Translating it yields CAWSVHGQMGQPQHF.

In nucleotides, the CDR3 is TGTGCCAGCAGCTATCCGGGGACAGATAATGAAAAACTGTTTTTT. Its protein is CASSYPGTDNEKLFF. The chain recombines TRBV5-6 with TRBJ1-4, with 7 bases fitting TRBD1. Looked up from germline, CDR1 is SGHDT and CDR2 is YYEEEE. The CDR3 spans 15 residues. The V gene end was trimmed by 3 bases and the J gene end by 4 bases; junction bases not matched to a gene: 6.

V gene TRBV19 combines with J gene TRBJ1-1; D is undetermined. Trimming left V 5 bases short and J 3 bases short, with 13 bases between. Germline V CDR1 and CDR2: LNHDA, SQIVND (reference sequence). CDR3 size: 14 residues. CDR3 nucleotides: TGTGCCAGTAGTTCGTCGATCGGAGACACTGAAGCTTTCTTT. Protein: CASSSSIGDTEAFF.

CDR3 DNA: TGTGCCAGCGTACATAGCGGGGGGGCCCCCGGGGAGCTGTTTTTT. It codes for CASVHSGGAPGELFF. J is TRBJ2-2 and V is TRBV6-5, with 11 bases that match TRBD2. The CDR3 runs to 15 residues. J lost 6 bases, V lost 8 bases, and 8 bases had no gene match. Germline assignment: CDR1 MNHEY and CDR2 SVGAGI.

The chain recombines TRBV30 with TRBJ1-4, with a possible D match to TRBD1 (6 bases). Germline-derived CDR1 and CDR2 are GTSNPN and SVGIG (reference sequence). The ends were cut back, 4 bases at V and 7 bases at J, with 16 bases in the middle. The CDR3 contains 14 residues. CDR3 bases: TGTGCCTGGACCGGCCTGGGGGCGGGTGAAAAACTGTTTTTT. Its translation: CAWTGLGAGEKLFF.

This clone was detected only once. The rearrangement links TRBV4-3 to TRBJ1-2; maybe TRBD1 (5 bases). Germline assignment: CDR1 LGHNA and CDR2 YSLEER. Trimming shortened V by 0 bases and J by 3 bases, and 11 bases separated the two germline ends. The CDR3 totals 15 residues. The CDR3 coding sequence is TGCGCCAGCAGCCAAGATCCGGGGGGGGACTATGGCTACACCTTC. This codes for CASSQDPGGDYGYTF.